This T cell receptor (beta chain) was retrieved from a study of OX40 agonist ivuxolimab in advanced cancers. Regarding the complete study: Ivuxolimab, which targeted the costimulatory receptor OX40 (CD134), was an agonistic, fully human IgG2 monoclonal antibody. Intravenous ivuxolimab was administered to patients every 2 weeks at six dose levels: 0.01, 0.1, 0.3, 1.5, 3 and 10 mg/kg. Of the roughly 52 patients in dose escalation, around 20 had hepatocellular carcinoma, some 15 had melanoma, 9 had renal cell carcinoma and 9 had head and neck cancer. In the dose-escalation cohort, around four fifths of patients were male, and the mean age was roughly 60 years with a range of roughly 20 to 85. Patients were allowed to have had prior anti-PD-1, anti-PD-L1 or anti-CTLA-4 therapy, and around two fifths of the dose-escalation patients had been treated with checkpoint inhibitors. Partial responses occurred in three dose-escalation patients, of whom one had hepatocellular carcinoma and two had cutaneous melanoma. Peripheral TCRbeta sequencing aimed to test whether ivuxolimab altered TCR sequence diversity and caused clonal T-cell expansion. The paper reports the monotherapy dose-escalation portion (N ≈ 52 patients) of the phase I ivuxolimab trial. Findings and caveats that apply to the study as a whole: Antigen specificity was not determined for the clonally expanded peripheral T cells. On average, CD8+ T cells showed more expanded clones than CD4+ T cells after ivuxolimab. Low levels of normalized T-cell clonal expansion were also seen in some nonresponding patients. In the 0.1-3.0 mg/kg groups, partial responders were among the patients with the lowest normalized peripheral clonal expansion, particularly in CD8+ T cells. At doses from 0.1 to 3.0 mg/kg, clonal expansion was seen in both CD4+ and CD8+ blood T cells between baseline and week 6.

To sequence the TCRbeta CDR3 region, genomic DNA was isolated from the sorted cells. The immunoSEQ Assay was used to sequence the TCRbeta CDR3 regions. TCRdb provides this immuneACCESS table in a form limited to in-frame rearrangements. Some clones are lacking; in checked studies, under half of them reflect an unresolved V gene, and why the rest are absent is not known. This sample has 60,000 to 80,000 clones in its table, and 70% to 85% of those were observed once. The ten largest clonotypes hold more than 0.95% of the sample. CDR1 and CDR2, looked up from the germline V gene, are SQVTM and ANQGSEA. CDR3 length: 12 amino acids, cysteine to phenylalanine. Only the CDR3 DNA stays, 36 bases, in frame from base 1. Relative to germline, V is missing 7 bases and J is missing 4 bases, with 3 bases of the junction outside any gene match. The trial excluded patients who had a history of autoimmune disease or who were on systemic immunosuppression. Peripheral blood for TCR sequencing was collected from all dose cohorts at baseline, on cycle 4 day 1, and on cycle 7 day 1. Samples came from an open-label, multicenter, first-in-human phase I dose-escalation trial of ivuxolimab. Adults with locally advanced or metastatic head and neck squamous cell, hepatocellular, melanoma or renal cell carcinoma were enrolled in the trial. Before TCR sequencing, CD4+ T cells and CD8+ T cells were sorted from peripheral blood as separate populations.

The sample holds one count of this clone. Its antigen target is currently unknown. No quality values exist for individual bases; no much larger clone is one base distant. This specimen consisted of CD4+ or CD8+ T cells sorted from blood, obtained in a trial of the OX40 agonist ivuxolimab. The source of this sequence is an adult with an advanced solid tumor such as melanoma, head and neck, liver or kidney cancer. The chain uses TRBV29-1 and TRBJ2-5; the junction holds 10 bases that match TRBD1. DNA sequence: TGCAGCGCAGGGACAGGGGCAGAGACCCAGTACTTC. Its protein is CSAGTGAETQYF.